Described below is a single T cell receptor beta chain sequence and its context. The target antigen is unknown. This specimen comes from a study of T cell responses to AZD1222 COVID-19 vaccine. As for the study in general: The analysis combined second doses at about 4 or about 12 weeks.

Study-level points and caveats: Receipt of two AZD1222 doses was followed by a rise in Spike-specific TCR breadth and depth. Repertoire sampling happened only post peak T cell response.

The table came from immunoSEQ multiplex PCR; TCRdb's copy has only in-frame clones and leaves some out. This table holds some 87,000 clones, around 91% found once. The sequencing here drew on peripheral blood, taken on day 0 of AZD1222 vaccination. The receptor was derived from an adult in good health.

In DNA form, the CDR3 reads TGCGCCAGCAGCCTCGACAGGGCTTACAATGAGCAGTTCTTC. Translating it yields CASSLDRAYNEQFF. The chain uses TRBV5-1 and TRBJ2-1; 7 nucleotides align to TRBD1. This CDR3 has 14 amino acids. The V gene end was trimmed by 4 bases and the J gene end by 4 bases; junction bases not matched to a gene: 5. In germline, CDR1 is SGHRS, CDR2 YFSETQ.